Listed here are 7 T cell receptor beta chains from one sample, sequenced in a study of T cell clonotyping in hematopoietic cell transplantation. Data came from immunoSEQ multiplex PCR; TCRdb stores just in-frame clones and leaves some out. The data hold about 43,000 clones, with 75% to 90% observed a single time. Time point defined: recipient sample about 28 days before transplant, after cytoreduction. This specimen consisted of peripheral blood mononuclear cells, obtained before stem cell transplant. The receptors shown here come from a man in his 60s with acute myeloid leukemia. Some clones in this sample may be carry-over from other donors' samples.

This clone was observed once. V is TRBV7-2 and J is TRBJ1-5; possibly TRBD1 for D (5 bases). Germline CDR1 SGHTA, CDR2 FQGNSA. The V gene lost 5 bases and the J gene lost 4 bases, with 15 bases spanning the gap. This CDR3 contains 15 residues. The CDR3 is CASSLPGLPNQPQHF. DNA for the CDR3: TGTGCCAGCAGCCTACCGGGACTTCCAAATCAGCCCCAGCATTTT.

The chain carries TRBV7-3 and TRBJ1-5; TRBD1 might be the D (5 bases). The germline V gene encodes CDR1 SGHTA and CDR2 FQGTGA. The CDR3 totals 15 residues. V lost 0 bases and J lost 4, with 10 bases in between. The CDR3, as DNA: TGTGCCAGCAGCTTAACGAAGGAGGGGAATCAGCCCCAGCATTTT. Protein sequence: CASSLTKEGNQPQHF.

The V call is TRBV9, the J call TRBJ1-1; D uncertain. V was clipped by 7 bases and J by 8 bases, with 12 bases between them. Germline V CDR1 and CDR2: SGDLS, YYNGEE. The CDR3 runs to 11 residues. The CDR3 spells CASGGPLEAFF. CDR3 sequence (DNA): TGTGCCAGCGGAGGTCCCTTGGAAGCTTTCTTT.

This chain joins TRBV5-1 and TRBJ2-5; 9 nucleotides agree with TRBD1. Looked up from germline, CDR1 is SGHRS and CDR2 is YFSETQ. The CDR3 totals 13 residues. Unmatched junction bases numbered 2, after V lost 5 bases and J lost 3 bases. The CDR3 reads CASRRDREETQYF. DNA for the CDR3: TGCGCCAGCAGAAGGGACAGGGAAGAGACCCAGTACTTC. The full variable domain, with the rest looked up from reference TRBV5-1 and TRBJ2-5, is KAGVTQTPRYLIKTRGQQVTLSCSPISGHRSVSWYQQTPGQGLQFLFEYFSETQRNKGNFPGRFSGRQFSNSRSEMNVSTLELGDSALYLCASRRDREETQYFGPGTRLLVL.

This chain links TRBV28 with TRBJ1-2; tentative D call: TRBD1 (6 bases). Trimming removed 8 bases from V and 1 base from J, with 8 bases in between. The CDR3 contains 12 residues. Germline V CDR1 and CDR2: MDHEN, SYDVKM. The CDR3 protein is CASSDSNYGYTF. The CDR3 bases are TGTGCCAGCTCGGACAGTAACTATGGCTACACCTTC.

The rearrangement links TRBV5-4 to TRBJ1-4; 8 nucleotides agree with TRBD1. Trimming at V came to 5 bases and at J to 7 bases, leaving 10 bases not matched to a gene. Germline lookup yields CDR1 SGHNT and CDR2 YYREEE (reference sequence). CDR3 length: 15 amino acids. CDR3 bases: TGTGCCAGCAGTTTGAGACAGGGGATTGGTGAAAAACTGTTTTTT. Translated, it gives CASSLRQGIGEKLFF. The variable domain in full, completed from reference TRBV5-4 and TRBJ1-4, reads ETGVTQSPTHLIKTRGQQVTLRCSSQSGHNTVSWYQQALGQGPQFIFQYYREEENGRGNFPPRFSGLQFPNYSSELNVNALELDDSALYLCASSLRQGIGEKLFFGSGTQLSVL.

The chain has TRBV27 and TRBJ2-5; 11 nucleotides align to TRBD2. Looked up from germline, CDR1 is MNHEY and CDR2 is SMNVEV (reference sequence). Trimming removed 5 bases from V and 5 bases from J; junction bases left unmatched: 10. The CDR3 spans 16 residues. CDR3 DNA sequence: TGTGCCAGCAGTCCCTTAGCGGGGGGGCAGGAGGAGACCCAGTACTTC. It yields the protein CASSPLAGGQEETQYF.